This TCR beta chain was found in a study of shared clonotypes between healthy human individuals. Every subset had its genomic DNA shared out evenly among several immunoSEQ plates. The assay was immunoSEQ multiplex PCR, and TCRdb's table has in-frame clones only and misses some. Of about 500,000 clones in the sample, 60% to 80% were seen once. The source material was PBMCs. This TCR derives from a woman aged 40 to 49 in good health. Some clones in this sample may be carry-over from other donors' samples.

This chain's CDR3 is CASSEGLAGGGSRYEQYF. DNA of the CDR3: TGCGCCAGCAGTGAGGGACTAGCGGGAGGAGGATCCCGCTACGAGCAGTACTTC. This chain links TRBV10-1 with TRBJ2-7; TRBD2 agrees at 14 bases. With V trimmed by 2 bases and J by 3 bases, 9 bases remained unmatched. The CDR3 is 18 amino acids. Germline CDR1 is WNHNN and CDR2 is SYGVQD (reference sequence).